Following are 4 T cell receptor beta chains from one sample sequenced in a study of beta chain features in type 1 diabetes (dated by TCRdb to about 2018). The library was produced with the immunoSEQ multiplex PCR assay. The entire amount of isolated RNA was reverse transcribed using the High Capacity cDNA Reverse Transcription Kit, so the sequenced TCRB transcripts were expressed ones. TCRdb re-hosts the immuneACCESS table, in-frame sequences only. Its copies lack some clones; in the studies checked, an unresolved V gene accounts for under half of them, and the cause for the rest is not known. The sample yields 300,000 to 450,000 clones; about 20% were counted once. The ten largest clonotypes hold under 0.055% of the sample. Sequencing input: naive CD4+ T cells from blood. The cell subset or site label on this specimen signifies: true naive CD4+ T cells. The receptors were sampled from a young woman in good health.

This clone was detected once. A read error may produce the germline difference seen at one junction end. The chain links TRBV29-1 to TRBJ1-2; D is unclear. Germline CDR1 and CDR2: SQVTM and ANQGSEA. The CDR3 has 11 amino acids. The CDR3 reads CSVEGNSGYTF. DNA for the CDR3: TGCAGCGTTGAAGGTAACTCTGGCTACACCTTC.

This clone was recorded a few times. Other DNA sequences from this sample encode an identical CDR3 as well. The gene calls are TRBV30 and TRBJ1-5; D is unresolved. V lost 0 bases and J 4 bases, leaving 7 bases between the germline ends. Per the germline V gene, CDR1 is GTSNPN and CDR2 is SVGIG (reference sequence). The CDR3 covers 13 residues. CDR3 loop: CAWSVRSNQPQHF. In DNA, the CDR3 is TGTGCCTGGAGTGTACGGAGTAATCAGCCCCAGCATTTT.

The V gene is TRBV20-1, the J gene TRBJ2-7; D not resolved. The germline V gene has CDR1 DFQATT and CDR2 SNEGSKA (reference sequence). Trimming shortened V by 5 bases and J by 5 bases, and 10 bases separated the two germline ends. The CDR3 covers 11 residues. The CDR3 loop reads CSAPDINEQYF. CDR3 in DNA: TGCAGTGCTCCTGACATTAACGAGCAGTACTTC.

V usage is TRBV18 and J usage is TRBJ1-6; the D gene is possibly TRBD1 (5 bases). V shed 3 bases and J shed 9 bases, with 18 bases lying between them. This CDR3 is 16 amino acids long. CDR1 is KGHSH, CDR2 LQKENI, per germline. This CDR3 is CASSPAAGKNSSPLHF. The CDR3 coding sequence is TGTGCCAGCTCACCGGCTGCAGGGAAGAATAGTTCACCCCTCCACTTT.